Listed below are T cell receptor beta chains from one sample, sequenced in a study of OX40 agonist ivuxolimab in advanced cancers. This table comes from immunoSEQ multiplex PCR, and its TCRdb copy is limited to in-frame clones, with some not included. Of tens of thousands of clones listed, approximately 94% are singletons. The material was CD4+ or CD8+ T cells sorted from blood, obtained in a trial of the OX40 agonist ivuxolimab. All receptors derive from an adult with an advanced solid tumor such as melanoma, head and neck, liver or kidney cancer. CDR3s include the opening cysteine and the closing phenylalanine or tryptophan. D genes are given only for firm matches. For some rows the clone size is stated as once, few or many, or as a class when expanded; others skip it.

size: once; V: TRBV28; D: .; J: TRBJ1-5; length: 14; CDR3: CASSPQWPNQPQHF; DNA: TGTGCCAGCAGTCCTCAGTGGCCAAATCAGCCCCAGCATTTT
size: .; V: TRBV4-2; D: TRBD2; J: TRBJ2-4; length: 16; CDR3: CASSQLAGGAKNIQYF; DNA: TGTGCCAGCAGCCAGCTAGCGGGAGGGGCCAAAAACATTCAGTACTTC
size: .; V: TRBV7-9; D: .; J: TRBJ1-1; length: 15; CDR3: CASSLSRGKETEAFF; DNA: TGTGCCAGCAGCCTAAGTCGGGGGAAGGAGACTGAAGCTTTCTTT
size: .; V: TRBV27; D: TRBD1; J: TRBJ1-4; length: 14; CDR3: CASSLGTGGGKLFF; DNA: TGTGCCAGCAGTTTAGGGACAGGTGGAGGAAAACTGTTTTTT
size: once; V: TRBV27; D: .; J: TRBJ1-1; length: 14; CDR3: CASSLGGMNTEAFF; DNA: TGTGCCAGCAGTTTAGGAGGGATGAACACTGAAGCTTTCTTT
size: .; V: TRBV7-3; D: TRBD2; J: TRBJ2-3; length: 16; CDR3: CASSPTSGGAVDTQYF; DNA: TGTGCCAGCAGCCCCACTAGCGGGGGGGCCGTAGATACGCAGTATTTT
size: .; V: TRBV4-3; D: TRBD1; J: TRBJ1-2; length: 15; CDR3: CASSQSDRGGYGYTF; DNA: TGCGCCAGCAGCCAGTCCGACAGGGGGGGCTATGGCTACACCTTC
size: .; V: TRBV9; D: TRBD2; J: TRBJ2-3; length: 17; CDR3: CASSGRYEREIGDTQYF; DNA: TGTGCCAGCAGCGGGAGATATGAGCGGGAGATTGGTGATACGCAGTATTTT
size: .; V: TRBV6-1; D: .; J: TRBJ2-7; length: 12; CDR3: CASSYSSYEQYF; DNA: TGTGCCAGCAGTTATAGCTCCTACGAGCAGTACTTC
size: once; V: TRBV4-1; D: .; J: TRBJ2-7; length: 14; CDR3: CASSHLTDSYEQYF; DNA: TGCGCCAGCAGCCACCTGACCGATTCCTACGAGCAGTACTTC
size: .; V: TRBV19; D: .; J: TRBJ2-1; length: 11; CDR3: CASSIYNEQFF; DNA: TGTGCCAGTAGTATATACAATGAGCAGTTCTTC
size: .; V: TRBV7-6; D: .; J: TRBJ2-7; length: 14; CDR3: CASSLAGVAYEQYF; DNA: TGTGCCAGCAGCTTAGCTGGGGTGGCCTACGAGCAGTACTTC
size: .; V: TRBV7-6; D: .; J: TRBJ1-2; length: 14; CDR3: CASSYPPQGGSYTF; DNA: TGTGCCAGCAGCTACCCCCCACAGGGAGGTAGCTACACCTTC
size: once; V: TRBV28; D: TRBD2; J: TRBJ2-1; length: 15; CDR3: CASSLGAGALNEQFF; DNA: TGTGCCAGCAGTTTGGGAGCGGGGGCCCTCAATGAGCAGTTCTTC
size: .; V: TRBV2; D: .; J: TRBJ2-1; length: 14; CDR3: CASSVGSSYNEQFF; DNA: TGTGCCAGCAGTGTGGGAAGCTCCTACAATGAGCAGTTCTTC
size: .; V: TRBV7-9; D: TRBD1; J: TRBJ1-2; length: 13; CDR3: CASSKTGYRGYTF; DNA: TGTGCCAGCAGCAAGACAGGGTATCGTGGCTACACCTTC
size: once; V: TRBV29-1; D: TRBD2; J: TRBJ2-1; length: 13; CDR3: CSVEVTSANEQFF; DNA: TGCAGCGTTGAGGTGACTAGCGCCAATGAGCAGTTCTTC
size: .; V: TRBV4-1; D: .; J: TRBJ2-5; length: 15; CDR3: CASSQGPSGAETQYF; DNA: TGCGCCAGCAGCCAGGGCCCTTCGGGGGCAGAGACCCAGTACTTC
size: .; V: TRBV6-6; D: TRBD1; J: TRBJ1-1; length: 13; CDR3: CASSPGTATEAFF; DNA: TGTGCCAGCAGCCCCGGGACAGCCACTGAAGCTTTCTTT
size: once; V: TRBV18; D: .; J: TRBJ2-2; length: 16; CDR3: CASSPPARPDTGELFF; DNA: TGTGCCAGCTCACCACCGGCGCGGCCAGACACCGGGGAGCTGTTTTTT
size: .; V: TRBV15; D: TRBD1; J: TRBJ2-7; length: 17; CDR3: CATSRLDAGTGAYEQYF; DNA: TGTGCCACCAGCAGACTCGACGCCGGGACAGGGGCCTACGAGCAGTACTTC
size: .; V: TRBV2; D: .; J: TRBJ2-7; length: 16; CDR3: CASSEYPEPTGYEQYF; DNA: TGTGCCAGCAGTGAATACCCCGAACCGACAGGTTACGAGCAGTACTTC
size: .; V: TRBV18; D: TRBD2; J: TRBJ2-5; length: 15; CDR3: CASSPRSAGEETQYF; DNA: TGTGCCAGCTCACCACGCTCAGCGGGAGAGGAGACCCAGTACTTC
size: once; V: TRBV7-8; D: TRBD2; J: TRBJ2-1; length: 14; CDR3: CASSLSSGYNEQFF; DNA: TGTGCCAGCAGCTTATCTAGCGGGTACAATGAGCAGTTCTTC
size: .; V: TRBV4-1; D: TRBD1; J: TRBJ2-1; length: 12; CDR3: CASSLTGGEQFF; DNA: TGCGCCAGCAGTCTGACAGGGGGGGAGCAGTTCTTC
size: .; V: TRBV9; D: TRBD2; J: TRBJ2-5; length: 14; CDR3: CASSVMAGGETQYF; DNA: TGTGCCAGCAGCGTCATGGCGGGAGGGGAGACCCAGTACTTC
size: .; V: TRBV2; D: .; J: TRBJ1-1; length: 15; CDR3: CASSTGPTLNTEAFF; DNA: TGTGCCAGCAGTACTGGACCGACTCTTAACACTGAAGCTTTCTTT
size: .; V: TRBV9; D: TRBD2; J: TRBJ2-1; length: 15; CDR3: CASSVDAGGRNEQFF; DNA: TGTGCCAGCAGCGTAGATGCGGGGGGGCGCAATGAGCAGTTCTTC
size: .; V: TRBV6-5; D: TRBD2; J: TRBJ2-7; length: 16; CDR3: CASSSYRTSGYGEQYF; DNA: TGTGCCAGCAGTTCCTATAGGACTAGCGGATATGGCGAGCAGTACTTC
size: .; V: TRBV4-2; D: TRBD2; J: TRBJ2-7; length: 17; CDR3: CASSPQGQRGVSYEQYF; DNA: TGTGCCAGCAGCCCTCAAGGGCAGCGGGGCGTCTCCTACGAGCAGTACTTC
size: .; V: TRBV6-6; D: .; J: TRBJ2-2; length: 13; CDR3: CASSYSGGGELFF; DNA: TGTGCCAGCAGTTACTCTGGGGGCGGGGAGCTGTTTTTT
size: .; V: TRBV5-4; D: TRBD2; J: TRBJ2-7; length: 16; CDR3: CASSQHPTSGPYEQYF; DNA: TGTGCCAGCAGCCAACACCCGACTAGCGGGCCTTACGAGCAGTACTTC
size: .; V: TRBV28; D: TRBD1; J: TRBJ1-1; length: 15; CDR3: CASSLDRGHYTEAFF; DNA: TGTGCCAGCAGCCTGGACAGGGGGCATTACACTGAAGCTTTCTTT
size: .; V: TRBV12-5; D: TRBD2; J: TRBJ2-1; length: 16; CDR3: CASGSTGTSEDNEQFF; DNA: TGTGCTAGTGGTTCCACCGGGACTAGCGAGGACAATGAGCAGTTCTTC
size: .; V: TRBV12-5; D: .; J: TRBJ2-5; length: 12; CDR3: CASGWSGGTQYF; DNA: TGTGCTAGTGGTTGGTCCGGGGGGACCCAGTACTTC
size: .; V: TRBV15; D: .; J: TRBJ2-5; length: 14; CDR3: CATSRDGRQETQYF; DNA: TGTGCCACCAGCAGAGATGGGAGACAAGAGACCCAGTACTTC
size: few; V: TRBV4-1; D: .; J: TRBJ2-7; length: 15; CDR3: CASSPADSSSYEQYF; DNA: TGCGCCAGCAGCCCGGCGGACAGTAGCTCCTACGAGCAGTACTTC
size: .; V: TRBV7-9; D: TRBD1; J: TRBJ1-4; length: 15; CDR3: CASSQTGTGGEKLFF; DNA: TGTGCCAGCAGCCAAACCGGGACAGGGGGAGAAAAACTGTTTTTT
size: .; V: TRBV18; D: .; J: TRBJ2-7; length: 15; CDR3: CASSPSDVGSYEQYF; DNA: TGTGCCAGCTCACCTTCGGACGTCGGCTCCTACGAGCAGTACTTC
size: once; V: TRBV28; D: .; J: TRBJ1-3; length: 14; CDR3: CASSIEGFGNTIYF; DNA: TGTGCCAGCAGTATCGAAGGGTTCGGAAACACCATATATTTT
size: .; V: TRBV7-9; D: TRBD1; J: TRBJ1-4; length: 17; CDR3: CASSLATWDRHNEKLFF; DNA: TGTGCCAGCAGCTTAGCGACATGGGACAGACATAATGAAAAACTGTTTTTT
size: .; V: TRBV28; D: .; J: TRBJ1-5; length: 13; CDR3: CASSSLGRQPQHF; DNA: TGTGCCAGCAGTTCCTTAGGGAGGCAGCCCCAGCATTTT
size: .; V: TRBV5-6; D: .; J: TRBJ1-5; length: 15; CDR3: CASSLLGANNQPQHF; DNA: TGTGCCAGCAGCTTGTTAGGGGCGAATAATCAGCCCCAGCATTTT
size: .; V: TRBV5-6; D: .; J: TRBJ2-7; length: 15; CDR3: CASSLAGVGSYEQYF; DNA: TGTGCCAGCAGCTTGGCAGGGGTCGGCTCCTACGAGCAGTACTTC
size: once; V: TRBV19; D: .; J: TRBJ1-1; length: 13; CDR3: CASILGQNTEAFF; DNA: TGTGCCAGTATTTTAGGACAGAACACTGAAGCTTTCTTT
size: .; V: TRBV6-1; D: TRBD2; J: TRBJ2-1; length: 16; CDR3: CASSEMGLAGVSEQFF; DNA: TGTGCCAGCAGTGAAATGGGACTAGCGGGGGTCAGCGAGCAGTTCTTC
size: .; V: TRBV5-1; D: .; J: TRBJ2-3; length: 14; CDR3: CASSLVQITDTQYF; DNA: TGCGCCAGCAGCTTGGTACAGATCACAGATACGCAGTATTTT
size: few; V: TRBV6-1; D: TRBD1; J: TRBJ2-3; length: 15; CDR3: CASSLWDSSTDTQYF; DNA: TGTGCCAGCAGTTTATGGGACAGTAGCACAGATACGCAGTATTTT
size: .; V: TRBV7-9; D: .; J: TRBJ2-7; length: 14; CDR3: CASSPKTGSYEQYF; DNA: TGTGCCAGCAGCCCCAAGACAGGCTCCTACGAGCAGTACTTC
size: .; V: TRBV21-1; D: .; J: TRBJ2-3; length: 13; CDR3: CASKRKGPDTQYF; DNA: TGTGCCAGCAAGAGAAAGGGCCCAGATACGCAGTATTTT
size: .; V: TRBV28; D: .; J: TRBJ2-7; length: 14; CDR3: CASSRTYVAYEQYF; DNA: TGTGCCAGCAGTCGGACATACGTCGCCTACGAGCAGTACTTC
size: .; V: TRBV19; D: .; J: TRBJ2-7; length: 14; CDR3: CASAPTRDGYEQYF; DNA: TGTGCCAGTGCCCCAACCAGAGACGGCTACGAGCAGTACTTC
size: .; V: TRBV29-1; D: .; J: TRBJ1-2; length: 15; CDR3: CSVDGETNPDYGYTF; DNA: TGCAGCGTTGATGGTGAAACTAATCCGGACTATGGCTACACCTTC
size: .; V: TRBV10-3; D: TRBD1; J: TRBJ2-7; length: 13; CDR3: CAIRGTGGHEQYF; DNA: TGTGCCATCAGGGGGACAGGGGGCCACGAGCAGTACTTC
size: .; V: TRBV11-3; D: .; J: TRBJ2-7; length: 14; CDR3: CASSLRGPTYEQYF; DNA: TGTGCCAGCAGCTTGAGGGGTCCTACCTACGAGCAGTACTTC
size: .; V: TRBV11-3; D: .; J: TRBJ2-2; length: 12; CDR3: CASSSRAGELFF; DNA: TGTGCCAGCAGCTCGAGGGCCGGGGAGCTGTTTTTT
size: medium-sized; V: TRBV7-9; D: .; J: TRBJ2-1; length: 17; CDR3: CASSFSLDRSSYNEQFF; DNA: TGTGCCAGCAGCTTCAGCTTAGACAGAAGCTCCTACAATGAGCAGTTCTTC
size: .; V: TRBV19; D: TRBD1; J: TRBJ2-7; length: 14; CDR3: CASSIGGGSYEQYF; DNA: TGTGCCAGTAGTATAGGAGGGGGCAGCTACGAGCAGTACTTC
size: .; V: TRBV7-6; D: .; J: TRBJ2-1; length: 13; CDR3: CASSLANGGEQFF; DNA: TGTGCCAGCAGCTTAGCGAACGGGGGTGAGCAGTTCTTC
size: .; V: TRBV28; D: TRBD1; J: TRBJ1-4; length: 16; CDR3: CASSRTGGPTNEKLFF; DNA: TGTGCCAGCAGTCGAACAGGGGGGCCAACTAATGAAAAACTGTTTTTT